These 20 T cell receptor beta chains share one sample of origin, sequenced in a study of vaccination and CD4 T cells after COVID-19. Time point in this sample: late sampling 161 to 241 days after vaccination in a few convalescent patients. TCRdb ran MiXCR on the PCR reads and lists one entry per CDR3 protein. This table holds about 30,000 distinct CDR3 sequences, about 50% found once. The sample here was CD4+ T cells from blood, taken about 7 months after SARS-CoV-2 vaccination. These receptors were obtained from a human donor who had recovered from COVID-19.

The CDR3 spells CSAHSDSGYEQYF. The CDR3 nucleotides are TGCAGTGCCCATTCGGATAGCGGATACGAGCAGTACTTC. V is TRBV20-1 and J is TRBJ2-7, with D perhaps TRBD2 (6 bases). The germline gives CDR1 DFQATT, CDR2 SNEGSKA (reference sequence). V lost 6 bases, J lost 4 bases, and 16 bases lay in between. The CDR3 runs to 13 residues.

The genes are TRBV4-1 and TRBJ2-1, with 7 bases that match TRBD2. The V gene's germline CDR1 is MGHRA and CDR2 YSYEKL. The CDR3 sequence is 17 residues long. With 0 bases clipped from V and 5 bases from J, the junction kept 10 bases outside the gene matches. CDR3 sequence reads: CASSQDGTGGPNNEQFF. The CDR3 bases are TGCGCCAGCAGCCAAGATGGGACGGGAGGACCCAACAATGAGCAGTTCTTC.

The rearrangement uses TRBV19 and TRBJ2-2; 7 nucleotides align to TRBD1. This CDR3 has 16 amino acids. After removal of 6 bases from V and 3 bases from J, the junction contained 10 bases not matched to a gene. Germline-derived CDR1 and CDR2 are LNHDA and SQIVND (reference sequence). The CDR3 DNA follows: TGTGCCAGTAGCCCCGTCCGGGACAGTTACACCGGGGAGCTGTTTTTT. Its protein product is CASSPVRDSYTGELFF.

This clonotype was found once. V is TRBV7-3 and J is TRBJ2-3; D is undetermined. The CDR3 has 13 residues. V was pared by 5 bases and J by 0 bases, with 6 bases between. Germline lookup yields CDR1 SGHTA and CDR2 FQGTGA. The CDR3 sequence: CASSQGSTDTQYF. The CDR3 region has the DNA TGTGCCAGCAGCCAAGGCAGCACAGATACGCAGTATTTT.

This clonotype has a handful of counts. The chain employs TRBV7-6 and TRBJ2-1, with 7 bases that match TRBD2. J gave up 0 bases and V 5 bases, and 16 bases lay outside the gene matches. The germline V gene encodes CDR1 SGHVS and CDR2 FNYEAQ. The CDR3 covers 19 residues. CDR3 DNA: TGTGCCAGCAGCCACGGGACTACCACCGACCTGAGCTCCTACAATGAGCAGTTCTTC. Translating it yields CASSHGTTTDLSSYNEQFF.

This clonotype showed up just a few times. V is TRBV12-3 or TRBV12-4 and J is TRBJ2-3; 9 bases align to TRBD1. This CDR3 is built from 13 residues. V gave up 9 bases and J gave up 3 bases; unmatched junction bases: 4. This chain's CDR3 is CASGDRATDTQYF. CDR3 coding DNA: TGTGCCAGTGGGGACAGGGCGACAGATACGCAGTATTTT.

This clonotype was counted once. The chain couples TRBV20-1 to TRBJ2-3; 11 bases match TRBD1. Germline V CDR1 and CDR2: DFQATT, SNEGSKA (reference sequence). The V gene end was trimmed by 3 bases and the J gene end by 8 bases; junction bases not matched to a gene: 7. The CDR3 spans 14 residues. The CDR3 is CSARRGQGAGTQYF. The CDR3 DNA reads TGCAGTGCTAGGCGTGGACAGGGGGCGGGTACGCAGTATTTT.

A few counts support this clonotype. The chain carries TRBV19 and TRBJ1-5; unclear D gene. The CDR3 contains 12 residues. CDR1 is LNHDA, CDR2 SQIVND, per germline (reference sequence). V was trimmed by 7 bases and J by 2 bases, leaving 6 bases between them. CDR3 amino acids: CASKRGNQPQHF. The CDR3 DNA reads TGTGCCAGTAAGAGGGGCAATCAGCCCCAGCATTTT.

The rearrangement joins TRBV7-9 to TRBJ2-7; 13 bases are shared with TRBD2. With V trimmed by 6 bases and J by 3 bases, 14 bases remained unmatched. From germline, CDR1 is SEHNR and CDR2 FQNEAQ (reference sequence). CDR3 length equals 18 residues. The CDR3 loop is CASRPGLAGRDAGYEQYF. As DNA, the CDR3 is TGTGCCAGCAGGCCGGGACTAGCGGGACGTGACGCTGGCTACGAGCAGTACTTC.

CDR3 region: CASSLDRETQYF. The CDR3 bases are TGTGCCAGCAGCTTAGACAGAGAGACCCAGTACTTC. This rearrangement joins TRBV7-2 to TRBJ2-5; no reliable D call. From germline, CDR1 is SGHTA and CDR2 FQGNSA. V dropped 1 base and J dropped 4 bases, with 4 bases sitting between them. The CDR3 sequence is 12 residues long.

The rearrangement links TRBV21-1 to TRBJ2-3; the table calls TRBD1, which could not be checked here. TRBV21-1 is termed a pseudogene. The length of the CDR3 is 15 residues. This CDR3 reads CASSKGGESTDTQYF. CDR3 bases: TGTGCCAGCAGCAAAGGGGGGGAAAGCACAGATACGCAGTATTTT.

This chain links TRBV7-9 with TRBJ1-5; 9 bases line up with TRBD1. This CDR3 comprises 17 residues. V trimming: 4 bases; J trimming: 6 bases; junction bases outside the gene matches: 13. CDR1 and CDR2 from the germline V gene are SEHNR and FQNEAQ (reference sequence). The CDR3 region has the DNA TGTGCCAGCAGCTCAACCGAGCCGGGACAGGGTTTTCAGCCCCAGCATTTT. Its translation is CASSSTEPGQGFQPQHF.

The CDR3 bases are TGTGCCAGCAGTTTTAGCTTGGAAGATCCTGGGGGAAGGGCTGAAGCTTTCTTT. It is translated as CASSFSLEDPGGRAEAFF. This chain connects TRBV27 to TRBJ1-1, with D possibly matching TRBD1 (5 bases). The CDR3 totals 18 residues. CDR1 and CDR2 (germline): MNHEY, SMNVEV (reference sequence). V was cut by 3 bases and J by 6 bases, with 26 bases left in between.

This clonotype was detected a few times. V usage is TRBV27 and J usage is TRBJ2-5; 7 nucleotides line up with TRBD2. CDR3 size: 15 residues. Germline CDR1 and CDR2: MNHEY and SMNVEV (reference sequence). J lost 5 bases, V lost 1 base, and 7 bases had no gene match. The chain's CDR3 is CASSLWGGPRETQYF. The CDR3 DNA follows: TGTGCCAGCAGTTTATGGGGAGGGCCGAGGGAGACCCAGTACTTC.

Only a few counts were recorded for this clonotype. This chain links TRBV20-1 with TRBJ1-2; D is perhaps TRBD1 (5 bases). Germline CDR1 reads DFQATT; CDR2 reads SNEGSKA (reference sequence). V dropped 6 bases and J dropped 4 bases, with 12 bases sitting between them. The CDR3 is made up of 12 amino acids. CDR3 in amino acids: CSATNQGYGYTF. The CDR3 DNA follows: TGCAGTGCAACAAACCAGGGCTATGGCTACACCTTC.

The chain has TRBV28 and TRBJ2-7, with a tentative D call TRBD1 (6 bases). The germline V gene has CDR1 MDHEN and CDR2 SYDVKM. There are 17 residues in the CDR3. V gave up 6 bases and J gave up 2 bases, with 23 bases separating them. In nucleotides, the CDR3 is TGTGCCAGCAGCCCCGAGCCTGGACAGCCCCTGGCCTACGAGCAGTACTTC. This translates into CASSPEPGQPLAYEQYF. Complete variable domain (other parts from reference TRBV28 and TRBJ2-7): DVKVTQSSRYLVKRTGEKVFLECVQDMDHENMFWYRQDPGLGLRLIYFSYDVKMKEKGDIPEGYSVSREKKERFSLILESASTNQTSMYLCASSPEPGQPLAYEQYFGPGTRLTVT.

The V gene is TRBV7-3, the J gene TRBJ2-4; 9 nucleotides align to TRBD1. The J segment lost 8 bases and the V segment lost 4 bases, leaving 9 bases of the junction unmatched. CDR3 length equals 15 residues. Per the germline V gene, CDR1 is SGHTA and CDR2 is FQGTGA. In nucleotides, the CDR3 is TGTGCCAGCAGCTCAACAGGGGGCGGGGGAGACATTCAGTACTTC. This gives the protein CASSSTGGGGDIQYF.

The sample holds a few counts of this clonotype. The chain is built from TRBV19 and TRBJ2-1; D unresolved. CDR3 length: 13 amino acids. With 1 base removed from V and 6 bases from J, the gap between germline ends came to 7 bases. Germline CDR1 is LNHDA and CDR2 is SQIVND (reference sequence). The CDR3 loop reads CASSIGSPNEQFF. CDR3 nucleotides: TGTGCCAGTAGTATAGGGTCCCCCAATGAGCAGTTCTTC. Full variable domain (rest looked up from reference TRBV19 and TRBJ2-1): DGGITQSPKYLFRKEGQNVTLSCEQNLNHDAMYWYRQDPGQGLRLIYYSQIVNDFQKGDIAEGYSVSREKKESFPLTVTSAQKNPTAFYLCASSIGSPNEQFFGPGTRLTVL.

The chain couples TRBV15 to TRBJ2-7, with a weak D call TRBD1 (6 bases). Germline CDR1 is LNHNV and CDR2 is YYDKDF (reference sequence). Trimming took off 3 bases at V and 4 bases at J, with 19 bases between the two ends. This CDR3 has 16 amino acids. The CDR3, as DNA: TGTGCCACCAGCAGTTCTGGGGGCTCCTCTGGGTACGAGCAGTACTTC. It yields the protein CATSSSGGSSGYEQYF.

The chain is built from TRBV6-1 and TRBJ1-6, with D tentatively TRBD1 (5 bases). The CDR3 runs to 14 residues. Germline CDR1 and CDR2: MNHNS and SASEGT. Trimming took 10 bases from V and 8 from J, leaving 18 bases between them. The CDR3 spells CATGGGRSHSPLHF. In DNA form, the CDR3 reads TGTGCCACCGGGGGTGGCAGGAGCCATTCACCCCTCCACTTT.